A selection of T cell receptor beta chains follows, all from one sample in a study of T-cell memory formation after mild COVID-19. TCRdb redid the calling of the 5' RACE reads with MiXCR, one entry per CDR3 protein. The table includes a few hundred thousand distinct CDR3 sequences, around a quarter detected once. Material: PBMCs or a T cell subset sorted from them (not recorded which). The receptor set was obtained from an adult woman who had mild COVID-19 (a few samples of this study predate the infection). Cell type and time point are not known. The CDR3 runs from the conserved cysteine through the conserved F or W. The order of the fields is V gene, J gene, CDR3 protein.

V: TRBV27
J: TRBJ2-7
CDR3: CASSRGTSGYEQYF

V: TRBV21-1
J: TRBJ2-5
CDR3: CASSKAGTVLQETQYF

V: TRBV7-2
J: TRBJ1-1
CDR3: CASSSRTSEAFF

V: TRBV24-1
J: TRBJ1-5
CDR3: CATSDQELQPQHF

V: TRBV29-1
J: TRBJ1-1
CDR3: CSGGRQENTEAFF

V: TRBV27
J: TRBJ1-1
CDR3: CASSLKGPGAEAFF

V: TRBV20-1
J: TRBJ1-5
CDR3: CSARVAQTNQPQHF

V: TRBV24-1
J: TRBJ2-1
CDR3: CATETGGAYSYNEQFF

V: TRBV5-1
J: TRBJ2-3
CDR3: CASSLVPQGTDTQYF

V: TRBV28
J: TRBJ2-3
CDR3: CASTANGMSSTDTQYF

V: TRBV24-1
J: TRBJ2-7
CDR3: CATSDSGQGSYEQYF

V: TRBV20-1
J: TRBJ2-2
CDR3: CSARDTRQGSTGELFF

V: TRBV5-6
J: TRBJ2-5
CDR3: CASSPPGTGWQETQYF

V: TRBV12-3/TRBV12-4
J: TRBJ2-7
CDR3: CASRIGGPSYEQYF

V: TRBV4-2
J: TRBJ2-3
CDR3: CASSHPLSGTDTQYF